This T cell receptor beta chain was recovered during a study of T cells after yellow fever vaccination. This clonotype was observed many times. Its target is unknown. There are 16 residues in the CDR3. Trimming removed 2 bases from V and 1 base from J, with 12 bases in between. CDR1 is MNHEY, CDR2 SVGEGT, per germline. TCRdb used MiXCR to reprocess the 5' RACE reads, holding one entry per CDR3 protein. The table has 500,000 to 650,000 distinct CDR3 sequences, less than 20% seen once. Study-wide results and caveats: Clones that expanded after primary vaccination mostly reappeared after the booster (nearly 98% CD4, 88% CD8).

The chain carries TRBV6-2 or TRBV6-3 and TRBJ2-1, with a weak D call TRBD1 (6 bases). The sequenced sample was PBMCs, obtained about 5 days after the first yellow fever vaccination. The TCR originated in a man aged 18 to 29 who received the YFV17D yellow fever vaccine. CDR3 DNA sequence: TGTGCCAGCAGTTACCCGCAGGGGATATCCTACAATGAGCAGTTCTTC. It translates to CASSYPQGISYNEQFF.